The subject of this entry is one TCR beta chain. Its target is unknown. The source of the sample is a study of cytomegalovirus exposure and HLA in healthy donors. Study context: Roughly 77 million unique TCRs from HLA-typed donors made up an early data release. Study-level points and caveats: 87-base-pair reads could not separate some V segments, including TRBV6-2 and TRBV6-3. An apparent linkage of common viral pathogens to several of the most significant clusters emerged in a later analysis.

The CDR3 sequence is 15 residues long. Germline CDR1 and CDR2: SGDLS and YYNGEE. Trimming took off 4 bases at V and 3 bases at J, with 14 bases between the two ends. The PCR employed 60 Vbeta primers together with 13 Jbeta primers. Method: immunoSEQ multiplex PCR; TCRdb's copy keeps in-frame clones and lacks some. The sample yields about 200,000 clones, approximately 90% seen once. The rearrangement links TRBV9 to TRBJ1-5; possible D gene TRBD1, 6 bases. The sample consisted of PBMCs. The TCR sequence derives from a boy under 10 years old in good health and CMV-seronegative. DNA for the CDR3: TGTGCCAGCAGCTTAGCAGGACAGACCAATCAGCCCCAGCATTTT. Translated: CASSLAGQTNQPQHF.